This entry describes one T cell receptor (beta chain). Germline CDR1 SGHTA, CDR2 FQGNSA. V was clipped by 8 bases and J by 3 bases; unmatched bases: 8. The CDR3 consists of 14 residues. Using immunoSEQ multiplex PCR, the repertoire was profiled, and TCRdb retains in-frame clones only, with some absent. This sample has approximately 400,000 clones, with over 80% found just once. The data were obtained in a study of blood T cell repertoires in COVID-19. Participants spanned ages about 18 to 100 years and resided in 20 to 25 US areas. The rearrangement joins TRBV7-2 to TRBJ2-7; TRBD1 aligns across 9 bases. This clonotype originated in a woman between 45 and 60 years old who had recovered from COVID-19. Sequenced sample: PBMCs or T cells enriched from blood (not recorded which). Here the CDR3 DNA reads TGTGCCAGCCGATGGGGACAGGGTAACTACGAGCAGTACTTC. Encoded protein: CASRWGQGNYEQYF.